These T cell receptor beta chains were read from a single sample in a study of tumor and adjacent non-tumor tissue in lung cancer. TCRdb used MiXCR to reprocess the multiplex PCR reads, holding one entry per CDR3 protein. Of over 110,000 distinct CDR3 sequences in the sample, around 66% were seen once. Sequenced sample: lung tumor tissue. Every receptor here comes from a man in his fifties or sixties with small cell lung cancer. Each CDR3 is given with its conserved first and last residue. Fields, in order: J gene, V gene, clone size, CDR3 protein. Expanded clones get a size class; other rows say once, few or many, or leave the size out.

TRBJ2-3	TRBV11-2	.	CVGNSIPGGTDTQYF
TRBJ1-5	TRBV7-9	.	CASSLADNQPQHF
TRBJ1-5	TRBV6-1	few	CASSEVIWPDQPQHF
TRBJ1-2	TRBV12-3/TRBV12-4	medium-sized	CASSLGGQGAYGYTF
TRBJ2-1	TRBV12-3/TRBV12-4	.	CASSFSSGMVNEQFF
TRBJ1-5	TRBV12-3/TRBV12-4	.	CASSFGQNQPQQF
TRBJ2-1	TRBV2	few	CTSSDGAPAYNEQFF
TRBJ2-5	TRBV20-1	.	CSAARSQETQYF
TRBJ2-3	TRBV11-1	many	CAIGSSGLSTDTQYF
TRBJ1-5	TRBV6-5	.	CASSSGVLQSQHF
TRBJ2-1	TRBV13	.	CASSLRARISNYNEQFF
TRBJ2-3	TRBV20-1	once	CSAREKVLSKFTDTQYF
TRBJ2-1	TRBV11-3	.	CANSLDKGGLHVQFF
TRBJ2-2	TRBV6-5	.	CASSYWGAHIGELFF
TRBJ2-3	TRBV12-3/TRBV12-4	.	CASSLWCTNTQYF
TRBJ2-2	TRBV11-2	.	CATSLSASSISGELFF
TRBJ2-3	TRBV5-5	.	CGSSFPSAGTDTQYF
TRBJ2-2	TRBV29-1	few	CSVGDSGTAGELFF
TRBJ2-1	TRBV11-2	.	CPRSFVSPPHNEQFF
TRBJ2-1	TRBV6-5	.	CAIRARGGQFF
TRBJ2-3	TRBV11-3	.	CASSLAQVGGGQCF
TRBJ2-1	TRBV4-2	many	CASSQDRAREQFF
TRBJ2-1	TRBV6-2/TRBV6-3	.	CASSYTDNTEQFF
TRBJ1-5	TRBV12-3/TRBV12-4	few	CASSRTGAGDQPQHF
TRBJ1-2	TRBV12-3/TRBV12-4	.	CASSFAVWGQSDHTF
TRBJ2-1	TRBV28	.	CASSRTDMHTYNEQFF
TRBJ1-1	TRBV11-3	.	CASSKERGTEAFF
TRBJ2-3	TRBV20-1	.	CSATRTKGSTDKQYF
TRBJ2-5	TRBV25-1	.	CASSEYGTAQETQYF
TRBJ1-5	TRBV7-9	.	CASSLGGDQPQLF
TRBJ2-5	TRBV6-5	.	CASRQRVETQYF
TRBJ2-3	TRBV20-1	.	CSARDLKKSTDAQYF
TRBJ2-7	TRBV11-2	.	CASSESGGGYEKYF
TRBJ2-7	TRBV6-1	.	CASSRYSATYEKYF
TRBJ1-1	TRBV6-5	few	CASMGNLGRGNTEAFF
TRBJ2-1	TRBV11-2	many	CASSLFSGNYNEQFF
TRBJ1-1	TRBV2	.	CASSGGGAFF
TRBJ2-1	TRBV4-1	.	CTSSLSAISIEQFF
TRBJ2-6	TRBV4-1	.	CASSQGLSSGANILTF
TRBJ2-7	TRBV20-1	.	CSARDTGGRNEQYF
TRBJ2-1	TRBV6-1	many	CASSEYAGSNNEQFF
TRBJ2-2	TRBV10-2	.	CANSETSGRTGELFF
TRBJ1-2	TRBV28	.	CASSFLGAGYTF
TRBJ1-1	TRBV12-3/TRBV12-4	many	CASSLLEATEAFF
TRBJ2-7	TRBV20-1	.	CSARDWRDPSYEQYF
TRBJ2-7	TRBV11-3	.	CTSSSGGGFEEYF
TRBJ2-7	TRBV12-3/TRBV12-4	.	CASSLRGDSRNAYGQYF
TRBJ2-1	TRBV4-2	once	CASSQELEVHNEQFF
TRBJ2-2	TRBV12-3/TRBV12-4	.	CASNRGTGELFF
TRBJ2-1	TRBV11-2	.	CASSVPRGDEQLF
TRBJ2-3	TRBV11-2	.	CASSPRRGDTQYF
TRBJ1-1	TRBV14	.	CASSPHGGAEAFF
TRBJ2-1	TRBV12-3/TRBV12-4	.	CASSWTGSGEQFF
TRBJ2-7	TRBV28	many	CASSLGRYGEQYF
TRBJ2-3	TRBV7-8	few	CASSLGTGFMQYF
TRBJ2-1	TRBV6-6	.	CASRYYDEQFF
TRBJ2-2	TRBV6-5	few	CASSYGSGAGGELFF
TRBJ2-1	TRBV6-5	.	CASRGWLAPGYEQFF
TRBJ2-3	TRBV11-2	.	CANSRKYRGGTGTQYF